Listed below are T cell receptor beta chains from one sample, sequenced in a study of OX40 agonist ivuxolimab in advanced cancers. The assay was immunoSEQ multiplex PCR, and TCRdb's table has in-frame clones only and misses some. The top ten clones hold roughly 2.3% of a sample with about 80,000 clones, 85% to 90% of them seen once. The source was CD4+ or CD8+ T cells sorted from blood, collected in a trial of the OX40 agonist ivuxolimab. These receptors were obtained from an adult with an advanced solid tumor such as melanoma, head and neck, liver or kidney cancer. The CDR3 runs from the conserved cysteine through the conserved F or W. D genes are given only for firm matches. Only part of the rows carry a size: once, few, many, or a class if the clone is expanded.

size: .
V: TRBV7-8
D: .
J: TRBJ2-7
CDR3: CASSLVLLVGSSYEQYF
DNA: TGTGCCAGCAGCTTAGTTCTGCTTGTCGGCAGCTCCTACGAGCAGTACTTC

size: .
V: TRBV5-4
D: .
J: TRBJ2-7
CDR3: CASSSQGWAYEQYF
DNA: TGTGCCAGCAGCTCACAGGGTTGGGCCTACGAGCAGTACTTC

size: .
V: TRBV19
D: TRBD2
J: TRBJ2-3
CDR3: CATQREALDTQYF
DNA: TGTGCCACCCAGCGGGAGGCTTTAGATACGCAGTATTTT

size: .
V: TRBV4-3
D: .
J: TRBJ2-6
CDR3: CASSQLQGAGANVLTF
DNA: TGCGCCAGCAGCCAACTGCAGGGAGCTGGGGCCAACGTCCTGACTTTC

size: .
V: TRBV11-2
D: .
J: TRBJ1-4
CDR3: CASSLGEKLFF
DNA: TGTGCCAGCAGCTTAGGAGAAAAACTGTTTTTT

size: .
V: TRBV7-2
D: TRBD1
J: TRBJ1-2
CDR3: CASSFFPVDRDRGRDGYTF
DNA: TGTGCCAGCAGCTTCTTCCCCGTTGACCGGGACAGGGGGCGAGATGGCTACACCTTC

size: .
V: TRBV10-3
D: .
J: TRBJ1-1
CDR3: CAISERTYRAEAFF
DNA: TGTGCCATCAGTGAAAGGACCTATAGGGCTGAAGCTTTCTTT

size: .
V: TRBV15
D: .
J: TRBJ1-1
CDR3: CATSSRSGGAFF
DNA: TGTGCCACCAGCAGTCGCTCGGGGGGAGCTTTCTTT

size: .
V: TRBV27
D: TRBD2
J: TRBJ2-7
CDR3: CASSPGTSGSSYEQYF
DNA: TGTGCCAGCAGTCCCGGGACTAGCGGGAGCTCCTACGAGCAGTACTTC

size: .
V: TRBV28
D: .
J: TRBJ1-3
CDR3: CASIRGNTIYF
DNA: TGTGCCAGCATCCGGGGAAACACCATATATTTT

size: .
V: TRBV6-6
D: .
J: TRBJ1-5
CDR3: CASRRAYSNQPQHF
DNA: TGTGCCAGCAGGCGGGCCTACTCAAATCAGCCCCAGCATTTT

size: .
V: TRBV5-6
D: .
J: TRBJ2-2
CDR3: CASSPLTGNTGELFF
DNA: TGTGCCAGCAGCCCCTTAACGGGGAACACCGGGGAGCTGTTTTTT

size: .
V: TRBV5-4
D: .
J: TRBJ1-5
CDR3: CASSWGRDNQPQHF
DNA: TGTGCCAGCAGCTGGGGAAGGGACAATCAGCCCCAGCATTTT

size: .
V: TRBV6-4
D: .
J: TRBJ1-3
CDR3: CASSEGERDSGNTIYF
DNA: TGTGCCAGCAGTGAGGGGGAGCGCGACTCTGGAAACACCATATATTTT

size: .
V: TRBV7-3
D: .
J: TRBJ2-5
CDR3: CASSDDPSEETQYF
DNA: TGTGCCAGCAGCGATGACCCATCGGAAGAGACCCAGTACTTC

size: .
V: TRBV9
D: TRBD2
J: TRBJ2-1
CDR3: CASSAGPGTTLDNEQFF
DNA: TGTGCCAGCAGCGCCGGACCCGGGACTACGCTTGACAATGAGCAGTTCTTC

size: .
V: TRBV5-6
D: TRBD2
J: TRBJ2-7
CDR3: CASRLAGGSAAYEQYF
DNA: TGTGCCAGCAGATTAGCGGGGGGGTCCGCCGCCTACGAGCAGTACTTC

size: .
V: TRBV4-1
D: .
J: TRBJ2-7
CDR3: CASSQDVRSGPYEQYF
DNA: TGCGCCAGCAGCCAAGATGTTAGAAGCGGACCCTACGAGCAGTACTTC

size: .
V: TRBV18
D: .
J: TRBJ1-5
CDR3: CASSPGWGQPQHF
DNA: TGTGCCAGCTCACCGGGTTGGGGTCAGCCCCAGCATTTT

size: few
V: TRBV6-1
D: .
J: TRBJ1-2
CDR3: CASSDGNYGYTF
DNA: TGTGCCAGCAGTGACGGGAACTATGGCTACACCTTC

size: .
V: TRBV11-2
D: .
J: TRBJ1-1
CDR3: CASSLLMSVTEAFF
DNA: TGTGCCAGCAGCTTATTAATGTCGGTCACTGAAGCTTTCTTT

size: .
V: TRBV5-4
D: .
J: TRBJ1-2
CDR3: CASSSPGGVEGYTF
DNA: TGTGCCAGCAGCTCCCCCGGGGGTGTTGAGGGCTACACCTTC

size: .
V: TRBV7-2
D: .
J: TRBJ1-1
CDR3: CASSLDPGGTEAFF
DNA: TGTGCCAGCAGCTTAGACCCCGGGGGCACTGAAGCTTTCTTT

size: .
V: TRBV19
D: TRBD1
J: TRBJ2-2
CDR3: CATRGRTGPAGELFF
DNA: TGTGCCACCAGAGGGAGGACAGGGCCCGCCGGGGAGCTGTTTTTT

size: .
V: TRBV6-1
D: .
J: TRBJ2-7
CDR3: CASSEALRNSYEQYF
DNA: TGTGCCAGCAGTGAAGCGCTTCGGAACAGCTACGAGCAGTACTTC

size: few
V: TRBV19
D: .
J: TRBJ2-7
CDR3: CASSVSRTDYEQYF
DNA: TGTGCCAGTAGTGTCAGCCGGACAGACTACGAGCAGTACTTC

size: .
V: TRBV30
D: TRBD2
J: TRBJ2-7
CDR3: CAWSVGGARYEQYF
DNA: TGTGCCTGGAGTGTCGGGGGGGCCCGCTACGAGCAGTACTTC